This T cell receptor beta chain was identified during a study of glioma-infiltrating T cells after dendritic cell vaccination. General study findings and limits: Longer survival after dendritic cell vaccination followed higher pretreatment TIL content. Higher TCR clonality did not directly relate to longer survival.

The table lists this clone with a count of one. Its antigen is as yet unknown. CDR3 length: 15 amino acids. The trim removed 4 bases at V and 4 bases at J, leaving 7 bases unmatched. From germline, CDR1 is ENHRY and CDR2 SYGVKD. TCRdb keeps only in-frame clones here, not all; method: immunoSEQ multiplex PCR. The table includes tens of thousands of clones, under 90% detected once. Sequenced material: blood, taken before dendritic cell vaccination. The sequence derives from a human donor with glioblastoma. The gene calls are TRBV10-3 and TRBJ2-1; TRBD1 matches 7 bases. The CDR3 sequence: CAISVQDRSYNEQFF. The DNA for the CDR3 is TGTGCCATCAGTGTACAGGACAGGAGTTACAATGAGCAGTTCTTC.